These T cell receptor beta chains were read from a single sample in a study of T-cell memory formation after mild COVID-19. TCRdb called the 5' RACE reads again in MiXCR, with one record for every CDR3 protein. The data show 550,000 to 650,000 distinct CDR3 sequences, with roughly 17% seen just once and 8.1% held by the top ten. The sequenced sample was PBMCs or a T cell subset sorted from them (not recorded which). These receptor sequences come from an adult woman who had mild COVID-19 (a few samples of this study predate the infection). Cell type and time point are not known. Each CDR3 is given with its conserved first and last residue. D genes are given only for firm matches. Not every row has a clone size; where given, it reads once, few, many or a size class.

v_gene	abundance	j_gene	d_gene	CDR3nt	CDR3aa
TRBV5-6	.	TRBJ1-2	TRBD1	TGTGCCAGCAGCTGGGACAGGGTTGGTGGCTACACCTTC	CASSWDRVGGYTF
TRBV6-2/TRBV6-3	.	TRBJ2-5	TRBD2	TGTGCCAGCAGTTACGACGCTAGCGGGGCTGAGACCCAGTACTTC	CASSYDASGAETQYF
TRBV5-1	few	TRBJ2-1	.	TGCGCCAGCAGCTCGGACGTAGGGAAGAGCAATGAGCAGTTCTTC	CASSSDVGKSNEQFF
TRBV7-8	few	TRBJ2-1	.	TGTGCCAGCAGCGGACCTTACGTTGGAGAACGGCAGTTCTTC	CASSGPYVGERQFF
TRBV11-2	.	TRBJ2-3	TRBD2	TGTGCCAGCAGCTTTCCGGCTAGCGGGGCAGCTAGCACAGATACGCAGTATTTT	CASSFPASGAASTDTQYF
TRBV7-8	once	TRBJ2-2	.	TGTGCCAGCAGCTTACTGGGGGGAACTGACGGGGAGCTGTTTTTT	CASSLLGGTDGELFF
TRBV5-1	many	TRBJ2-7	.	TGCGCCAGCAGCCCCGGGACACAGTACGAGCAGTACTTC	CASSPGTQYEQYF
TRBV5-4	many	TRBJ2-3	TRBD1	TGTGCCAGCAGCTCCTGGACAGGGGGAGCGAGAGATACGCAGTATTTT	CASSSWTGGARDTQYF
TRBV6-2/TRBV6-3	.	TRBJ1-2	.	TGTGCCAGCAGCTACGATCCTCAGTTAGCTAACTATGGCTACACCTTC	CASSYDPQLANYGYTF
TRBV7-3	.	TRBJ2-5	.	TGTGCCAGCAGCTTAACAACAGGAGAGACCCAGTACTTC	CASSLTTGETQYF
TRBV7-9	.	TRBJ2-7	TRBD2	TGTGCCAGCAGCTACGGGACTATGCACTACGAGCAGTACTTC	CASSYGTMHYEQYF
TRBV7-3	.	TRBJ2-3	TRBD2	TGTGCCAGCAGCTTAACTAGCGGGGGCGGCACAGATACGCAGTATTTT	CASSLTSGGGTDTQYF
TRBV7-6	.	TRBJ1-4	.	TGTGCCAGCAGCGCAACCGGGACCGTCCTCGAAAAACTGTTTTTT	CASSATGTVLEKLFF
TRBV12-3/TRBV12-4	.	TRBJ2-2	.	TGTGCCAGCACAACAGGGGGGGACACCGGGGAGCTGTTTTTT	CASTTGGDTGELFF
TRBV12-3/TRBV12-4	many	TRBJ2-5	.	TGTGCCAGCCGTGGGGATGGGGAGACCCAGTACTTC	CASRGDGETQYF
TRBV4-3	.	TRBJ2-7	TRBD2	TGCGCCAGCAGCCAAGGGGGTCCGGGACTAGCGGACTACGAGCAGTACTTC	CASSQGGPGLADYEQYF
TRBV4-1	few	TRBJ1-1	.	TGCGCCAGCAGCCAAGAATTAGGTGTGGGCACTGAAGCTTTCTTT	CASSQELGVGTEAFF
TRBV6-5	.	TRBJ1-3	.	TGTGCCAGCAGCCTTCACGGGACACCTGGTAACACCATATATTTT	CASSLHGTPGNTIYF
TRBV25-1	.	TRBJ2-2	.	TGTGCCAGCAGTGTAAATGGGAACACCGGGGAGCTGTTTTTT	CASSVNGNTGELFF
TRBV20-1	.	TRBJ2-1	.	TGCAGTGGGAACAGGGTCAATGAGCAGTTCTTC	CSGNRVNEQFF
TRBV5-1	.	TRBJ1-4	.	TGCGCCAGCAGCTTGGCCCGGCAGGAAAGATCAACTAATGAAAAACTGTTTTTT	CASSLARQERSTNEKLFF
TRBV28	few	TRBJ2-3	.	TGTGCCAGCAAGGCCACAGATACGCAGTATTTT	CASKATDTQYF
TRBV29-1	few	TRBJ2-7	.	TGCAGCGTTCGAGAGACAGGTACCTACGAGCAGTACTTC	CSVRETGTYEQYF
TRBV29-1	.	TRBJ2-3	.	TGCAGCGTTGCAGGTAGCACAGATACGCAGTATTTT	CSVAGSTDTQYF
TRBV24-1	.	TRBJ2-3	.	TGTGCCACCAGTGATTTAAAGGTGGCCCCCTCGCAGTATTTT	CATSDLKVAPSQYF
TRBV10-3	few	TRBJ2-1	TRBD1	TGTGCCATCAGTGAGCTGACAGGGATCCCCTACAATGAGCAGTTCTTC	CAISELTGIPYNEQFF
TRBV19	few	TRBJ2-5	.	TGTGCCAGCCGGGGGTCACAAGAGACCCAGTACTTC	CASRGSQETQYF
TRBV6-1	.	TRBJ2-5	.	TGTGCCAGCAGTGGAGTGAGGGAGACCCAGTACTTC	CASSGVRETQYF
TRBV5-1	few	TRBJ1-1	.	TGCGCCAGCCGGCGGCAGGGGACCATGAACACTGAAGCTTTCTTT	CASRRQGTMNTEAFF
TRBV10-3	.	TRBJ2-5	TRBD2	TGTGCCATCAGTGAGAGGGGACTAGCCGGGGAGACCCAGTACTTC	CAISERGLAGETQYF
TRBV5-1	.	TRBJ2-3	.	TGCGCCAGCAGGGAAGCTCTACGGGGGGCCATTAGAGATACGCAGTATTTT	CASREALRGAIRDTQYF
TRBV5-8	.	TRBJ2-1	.	TGTGCCAGCAGCATCGACGGGAGATCCTACAATGAGCAGTTCTTC	CASSIDGRSYNEQFF
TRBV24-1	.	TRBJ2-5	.	TGTGCCACCAGTGAATCTCCAGGAGAAAACCAAGAGACCCAGTACTTC	CATSESPGENQETQYF
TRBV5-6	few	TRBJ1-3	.	TGTGCCAGCAGCTGGACACCGACCACTCCTGGAAACACCATATATTTT	CASSWTPTTPGNTIYF
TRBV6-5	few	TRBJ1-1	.	TGTGCCAGCAGTTACCGAGGGGGGAACACTGAAGCTTTCTTT	CASSYRGGNTEAFF
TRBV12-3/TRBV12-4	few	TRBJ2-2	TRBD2	TGTGCCAGCAGTCATCGGCCCCCGGGGGGCACCGGGGAGCTGTTTTTT	CASSHRPPGGTGELFF
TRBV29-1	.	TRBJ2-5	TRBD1	TGCAGCGTTAGGCGGGACAGGGGCCAAGAGACCCAGTACTTC	CSVRRDRGQETQYF
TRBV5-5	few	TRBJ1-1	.	TGTGCCAGCAGCCTAGGGGACGGCACTGAAGCTTTCTTT	CASSLGDGTEAFF
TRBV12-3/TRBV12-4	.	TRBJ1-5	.	TGTGCCAGCAGATCTATTAGCAATCAGCCCCAGCATTTT	CASRSISNQPQHF
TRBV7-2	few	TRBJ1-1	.	TGTGCCAGCAAGCGCGGGAGAGGGAACACTGAAGCTTTCTTT	CASKRGRGNTEAFF
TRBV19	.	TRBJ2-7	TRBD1	TGTGCCAGTAGTATACAAGGACAGGGCTACGAGCAGTACTTC	CASSIQGQGYEQYF
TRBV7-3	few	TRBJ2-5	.	TGTGCCAGCAGCCAGACGGTCCAAGAGACCCAGTACTTC	CASSQTVQETQYF
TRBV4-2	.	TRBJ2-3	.	TGTGCCAGCAGCCAAGAGCCCCGGGGAAGCACAGATACGCAGTATTTT	CASSQEPRGSTDTQYF
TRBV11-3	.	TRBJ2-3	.	TGTGCCAGCAGCTTAGAGCCCCAGGGACAACTCACAGATACGCAGTATTTT	CASSLEPQGQLTDTQYF
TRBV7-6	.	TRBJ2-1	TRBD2	TGTGCCAGCAGCGCAACTAGCGGGAGTTTCTATGAGCAGTTCTTC	CASSATSGSFYEQFF
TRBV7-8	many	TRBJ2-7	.	TGTGCCAGCAGCTTGGGAGAAGGAGGAGCCGAGCAGTACTTC	CASSLGEGGAEQYF
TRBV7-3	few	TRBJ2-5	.	TGTGCCAGCAGCTTAAGATGTCTCTTCGGGAGCCCCGTTTCCAAGACCCAGTACTTC	CASSLRCLFGSPVSKTQYF
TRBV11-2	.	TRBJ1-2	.	TGTGCCAGCAGCTTAAGGCGCTCCATTTATGGCTACACCTTC	CASSLRRSIYGYTF
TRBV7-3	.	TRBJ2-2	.	TGTGCCAGCAGCTTGGACAGTGACACCGGGGAGCTGTTTTTT	CASSLDSDTGELFF
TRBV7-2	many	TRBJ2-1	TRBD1	TGTGCCAGCAGCTCAAGGACAGGGGGCACCAATGAGCAGTTCTTC	CASSSRTGGTNEQFF
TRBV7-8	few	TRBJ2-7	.	TGTGCCAGCAGCTTAGGCCAGCGGGCCTACGAGCAGTACTTC	CASSLGQRAYEQYF
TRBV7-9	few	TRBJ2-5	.	TGTGCCAGCAGCCCCCCGTCAGGAATCCGAGAGACCCAGTACTTC	CASSPPSGIRETQYF
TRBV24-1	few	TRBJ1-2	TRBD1	TGTGCCACCAGTGGCCCCGGGACAGGGGATATATTTGGCTACACCTTC	CATSGPGTGDIFGYTF
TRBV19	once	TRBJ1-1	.	TGTGCCAGTAGTATGAACGGGGGAGGCGGCAACACTGAAGCTTTCTTT	CASSMNGGGGNTEAFF
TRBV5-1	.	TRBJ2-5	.	TGCGCCAGCAGCTTGAGTACAGCAGAGACCCAGTACTTC	CASSLSTAETQYF
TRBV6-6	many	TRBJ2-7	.	TGTGCCAGCAGTTACGATGGCTACGAGCAGTACTTC	CASSYDGYEQYF
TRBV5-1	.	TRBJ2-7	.	TGCGCCAGCAGCCCGGACGTGAGCTCCTACGAGCAGTACTTC	CASSPDVSSYEQYF
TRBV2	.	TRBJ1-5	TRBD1	TGTGCCACGGGGTTAGACAGGGGGGCCAATCAGCCCCAGCATTTT	CATGLDRGANQPQHF
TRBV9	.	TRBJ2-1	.	TGTGCCAGCAGCGAGACTAGTTTGTCCTACAATGAGCAGTTCTTC	CASSETSLSYNEQFF
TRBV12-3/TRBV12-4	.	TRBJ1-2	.	TGTGCCAGCAGTCCCTTTAACACCCTTCGTCGGACCACCACCGGCTACACCTTC	CASSPFNTLRRTTTGYTF